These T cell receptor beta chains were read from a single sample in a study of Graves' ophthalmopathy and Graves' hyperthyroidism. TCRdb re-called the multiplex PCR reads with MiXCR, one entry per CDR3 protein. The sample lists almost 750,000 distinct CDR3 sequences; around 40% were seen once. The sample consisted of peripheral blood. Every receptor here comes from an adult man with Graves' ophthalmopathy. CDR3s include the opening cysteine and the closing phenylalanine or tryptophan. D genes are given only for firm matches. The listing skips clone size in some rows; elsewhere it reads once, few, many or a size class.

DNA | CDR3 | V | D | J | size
TGTGCCAGTAGTATAAGGTCGGGCTCGTCGTCAGATACGCAGTATTTT | CASSIRSGSSSDTQYF | TRBV19 | - | TRBJ2-3 | few
TGTGCCAGCAGTGTACGCGCCAGCTCCTATAATTCACCCCTCCACTTT | CASSVRASSYNSPLHF | TRBV2 | - | TRBJ1-6 | -
TGCAGCGTGACCGGACAGGGGGAGACTTTGAACACTGAAGCTTTCTTT | CSVTGQGETLNTEAFF | TRBV29-1 | TRBD1 | TRBJ1-1 | -
TGCAGCGTTGAATTGAACGGGGGGCAGAGGGAGACCCAGTACTTC | CSVELNGGQRETQYF | TRBV29-1 | - | TRBJ2-5 | many
TGTGCCTGGAGTTCCACACGGAACACTGAAGCTTTCTTT | CAWSSTRNTEAFF | TRBV30 | - | TRBJ1-1 | -
TGTGCCAGCAGGTTCGGGGCAGGTTGGACACCCCTCCACTTT | CASRFGAGWTPLHF | TRBV2 | - | TRBJ1-6 | -
TGTGCCACCAGCAGAGAGTTCACGAAGGGATCTGGAAACACCATATATTTT | CATSREFTKGSGNTIYF | TRBV15 | - | TRBJ1-3 | few
TGTGCCAGCAGCTTAGTGTACCCCGGGGCTTTCTTT | CASSLVYPGAFF | TRBV7-2 | - | TRBJ1-1 | many
TGTGCTCCACGGACTGGCGGGGCCGAGCAGTACTTC | CAPRTGGAEQYF | TRBV15 | - | TRBJ2-7 | -
TGCAGTGCTAGCAGGGGTTTGGAGACCCAGTACTTC | CSASRGLETQYF | TRBV20-1 | - | TRBJ2-5 | few
TGCAGCGTTATTGGATCCGGGGAGCTGTTTTTT | CSVIGSGELFF | TRBV29-1 | - | TRBJ2-2 | many
TGTGCCAGCAGTCCCCCCCGGACAGAAGAAAAACTGTTTTTT | CASSPPRTEEKLFF | TRBV2 | - | TRBJ1-4 | many
TGTGCCAGCAGTTCGGGACCGCCGATGGGGGAGACCCAGTACTTC | CASSSGPPMGETQYF | TRBV6-5 | - | TRBJ2-5 | -
TGTGCCAGCAGTGTCGGTCAGAACAATCAGCCCCAGCATTTT | CASSVGQNNQPQHF | TRBV2 | - | TRBJ1-5 | many
TGTGCCAGCAGTCAGATGGCTAATGAAAAACTGTTTTTT | CASSQMANEKLFF | TRBV25-1 | - | TRBJ1-4 | -
TGTGCCAGCAGCAGGGAGAGGGGAGCTTCACCCCTCCACTTT | CASSRERGASPLHF | TRBV7-2 | - | TRBJ1-6 | many
TGTGCCAGCAGCCACAACGGGGGAGGGGGAAGGTCCGAGCAGTACTTC | CASSHNGGGGRSEQYF | TRBV14 | - | TRBJ2-7 | -
TGCAGTGCTCCCCTCCGCGGCACCGGGGGGGAGACCCAGTACTTC | CSAPLRGTGGETQYF | TRBV20-1 | TRBD2 | TRBJ2-5 | -
TGTGCCAGCAGCTCAGGACAGACGTCTAATGAAAAACTGTTTTTT | CASSSGQTSNEKLFF | TRBV7-9 | - | TRBJ1-4 | few
TGTGCCAGCAGCTTAGCGCTGGGGGACCAGCCCCAGCATTTT | CASSLALGDQPQHF | TRBV7-6 | - | TRBJ1-5 | -
TGTGCCAGCAAGGAAGGAGAGGGAACCGGGGAGCTGTTTTTT | CASKEGEGTGELFF | TRBV25-1 | - | TRBJ2-2 | -
TGTGCCAGCAGCCCGGACAGGGCTGCCGGGGAGCTGTTTTTT | CASSPDRAAGELFF | TRBV7-9 | TRBD1 | TRBJ2-2 | -
TGTGCCAGCAGCCCAATGATCACTAACTATGGCTACACCTTC | CASSPMITNYGYTF | TRBV7-8 | - | TRBJ1-2 | -
TGCAGCGTCGGACACATCAGGGTGGGCACTGAAGCTTTCTTT | CSVGHIRVGTEAFF | TRBV29-1 | - | TRBJ1-1 | -
TGTGCCAGCAGCCAGCTTGAGGCACAGAGCGATGAAAAACTGTTTTTT | CASSQLEAQSDEKLFF | TRBV7-9 | - | TRBJ1-4 | -
TGCAGCGTTGTCGACAGTAGGAGCACTGAAGCTTTCTTT | CSVVDSRSTEAFF | TRBV29-1 | - | TRBJ1-1 | many
TGCAGTGCTAGAGATCAGGGACAGACCACCTATGGCTACACCTTC | CSARDQGQTTYGYTF | TRBV20-1 | TRBD1 | TRBJ1-2 | -
TGTGCCAGCAGCCAAGGGGCACGGCTAGAAGAGACCCAGTACTTC | CASSQGARLEETQYF | TRBV7-8 | - | TRBJ2-5 | -
TGTGCCAGCAGCCCGCCGGAGGAGGGGGAGACCCAGTACTTC | CASSPPEEGETQYF | TRBV6-6 | - | TRBJ2-5 | -
TGTGCCAGTAGTATCGCGGCCGGGGGCTACGAGCAGTACTTC | CASSIAAGGYEQYF | TRBV19 | - | TRBJ2-7 | -
TGCGCCAGCAGCCCGCCGGGACCTTCATTCGCTTTCTTT | CASSPPGPSFAFF | TRBV5-1 | - | TRBJ1-1 | many
TGTGCCAGCACGAAAGGGTTGGAGCGAGCTGGGGCCAACGTCCTGACTTTC | CASTKGLERAGANVLTF | TRBV5-6 | - | TRBJ2-6 | many
TGTGCCAGCAGTTACCTGATGGGGAGCAATCAGCCCCAGCATTTT | CASSYLMGSNQPQHF | TRBV6-6 | - | TRBJ1-5 | few
TGTGCCAGCAGCTTAGTGGCAGGGGGAAACGGTGAAAAACTGTTTTTT | CASSLVAGGNGEKLFF | TRBV7-2 | TRBD1 | TRBJ1-4 | many
TGTGCTAGAGGTCCCAGCGGGGAGACGGGCGGCCAGTACTTC | CARGPSGETGGQYF | TRBV2 | TRBD2 | TRBJ2-5 | -
TGCGCCAGCAGTAAAGGACCCACAAACACTGCAGCTTTCTTT | CASSKGPTNTAAFF | TRBV9 | - | TRBJ1-1 | -
TGTGCCAGCAGCCCTCGTTACAGCGACGAGCAGTACTTC | CASSPRYSDEQYF | TRBV7-9 | - | TRBJ2-7 | -
TGCAGTGCTAGAGAAAACAGGGGTCGGAACTATGGCTACACCTTC | CSARENRGRNYGYTF | TRBV20-1 | TRBD1 | TRBJ1-2 | few
TGTGCCAGCGGGGAAACGTGGAACACTGAAGCTTTCTTT | CASGETWNTEAFF | TRBV10-3 | - | TRBJ1-1 | -
TGTGCCAGCAGCCCTAGTAGCGGGACTAGCGGGATCTACGAGCAGTACTTC | CASSPSSGTSGIYEQYF | TRBV7-2 | TRBD2 | TRBJ2-7 | -
TGTGCCAGCAGTCAGAAGAACTATGGCTACACCTTC | CASSQKNYGYTF | TRBV10-3 | - | TRBJ1-2 | many
TGTGCCAGCAGCCCAAGGACAGGGGCGGGCTACACCTTC | CASSPRTGAGYTF | TRBV5-4 | TRBD1 | TRBJ1-2 | -
TGTGCCTGGAGTAGCGGGACGGGGACCTACGAGCAGTACTTC | CAWSSGTGTYEQYF | TRBV10-2 | TRBD2 | TRBJ2-7 | -
TGTGCCAGCAGTTCCCCCGGCGCGACAGGGGGCTACGAGCAGTACTTC | CASSSPGATGGYEQYF | TRBV10-2 | TRBD1 | TRBJ2-7 | -
TGTGCCACCCGGGGACAGTCGGGGGAGCAGTACTTC | CATRGQSGEQYF | TRBV2 | TRBD1 | TRBJ2-7 | -
TGTGCCAGCAGACCGGGACTAGCACAAGAGACCCAGTACTTC | CASRPGLAQETQYF | TRBV2 | TRBD2 | TRBJ2-5 | few
TGTGCCAGTAGTATAGGTGGGCCATCCCCCGGCAGTGAAAAACTGTTTTTT | CASSIGGPSPGSEKLFF | TRBV19 | - | TRBJ1-4 | -
TGTGCCAGCAGCTCCACCGGGACGGATAATTCACCCCTCCACTTT | CASSSTGTDNSPLHF | TRBV9 | - | TRBJ1-6 | many
TGTGCCAGCAGCCGATATAGTCTGGACACCCTCACCTTC | CASSRYSLDTLTF | TRBV7-9 | - | TRBJ1-2 | many
TGTGCCACCAGTGGGGACGGCTACGAGCAGTACTTC | CATSGDGYEQYF | TRBV24-1 | - | TRBJ2-7 | many
TGCGCCAGCAGCCAAGTGTCTGGCCACGAGCAGTACTTC | CASSQVSGHEQYF | TRBV4-1 | - | TRBJ2-7 | -
TGCAGTGCTAGAGAACAGGGTGGGGAGACCCAGTACTTC | CSAREQGGETQYF | TRBV20-1 | - | TRBJ2-5 | few
TGTGCCAGCAGCTTCCGACAGGGTGAGCAGTACTTC | CASSFRQGEQYF | TRBV7-2 | TRBD1 | TRBJ2-7 | few